The 9 T cell receptor beta chains below all came from one sample that was sequenced in a study of blood T cell repertoires in COVID-19. Clones were read by immunoSEQ multiplex PCR, and TCRdb kept only the in-frame ones, dropping some. The sample lists roughly 250,000 clones; 80% to 90% were seen once. The specimen sequenced was peripheral blood. The receptors shown here come from a woman in her forties or fifties with acute or convalescent COVID-19.

V is TRBV27 and J is TRBJ1-6; no clear D. Trimming took 1 base from V and 0 from J, leaving 19 bases between them. This CDR3 is 20 amino acids long. The germline CDR1 and CDR2 sequences are MNHEY and SMNVEV (reference sequence). Here the CDR3 DNA reads TGTGCCAGCAGTTTATTGGGCTTGTGGGGTAGCGGCTCCTATAATTCACCCCTCCACTTT. Its translation is CASSLLGLWGSGSYNSPLHF.

The chain links TRBV24-1 to TRBJ1-2; D not certain. The V gene lost 4 bases and the J gene lost 4 bases, with 12 bases spanning the gap. Germline V gives CDR1 KGHDR, CDR2 SFDVKD. The CDR3 sequence is 14 residues long. Here the CDR3 reads CATSEQTWSYGYTF. Written as DNA, the CDR3 is TGTGCCACCAGTGAGCAGACCTGGAGCTATGGCTACACCTTC.

On this clone: The same CDR3 also results from other DNA sequences found in this sample. The rearrangement uses TRBV25-1 and TRBJ1-5, with unresolved D. The V gene lost 2 bases and the J gene lost 2 bases, with 4 bases spanning the gap. Germline assignment: CDR1 MGHDK and CDR2 SYGVNS. This CDR3 is built from 13 residues. The CDR3 nucleotides read TGTGCCAGCAGTGAAGCGGGCAATCAGCCCCAGCATTTT. This gives the protein CASSEAGNQPQHF.

In DNA form, the CDR3 reads TGTGCCAGCAGCCGAGGCGGGGACCTATACATGAACACTGAAGCTTTCTTT. Translation gives CASSRGGDLYMNTEAFF. The chain carries TRBV5-6 and TRBJ1-1; D might be TRBD1 (5 bases). The germline V and J ends were trimmed by 4 bases and 0 bases, with 19 bases remaining between them. Germline lookup yields CDR1 SGHDT and CDR2 YYEEEE. The CDR3 length is 17 residues.

This clone was observed once. The chain employs TRBV27 and TRBJ2-7; 15 bases fit TRBD2. The CDR3 extends over 19 amino acids. With V trimmed by 4 bases and J by 3 bases, 13 bases remained unmatched. CDR1 is MNHEY, CDR2 SMNVEV, per germline (reference sequence). In DNA form, the CDR3 reads TGTGCCAGCAGTTCTACTTCCGGGACTAGCGGGAGGAACGGCTACGAGCAGTACTTC. As protein: CASSSTSGTSGRNGYEQYF.

The rearrangement joins TRBV27 to TRBJ2-3; D possibly corresponds to TRBD2 (5 bases). The CDR3 extends over 14 amino acids. Trimming removed 0 bases at V and 1 base at J, with 5 bases between. Germline CDR1 is MNHEY and CDR2 is SMNVEV (reference sequence). DNA of the CDR3: TGTGCCAGCAGTTTATCGAGGGGCACAGATACGCAGTATTTT. This encodes CASSLSRGTDTQYF.

The chain combines TRBV6-5 with TRBJ1-1; D ambiguous. The V gene lost 2 bases and the J gene lost 0 bases, with 7 bases spanning the gap. The germline gives CDR1 MNHEY, CDR2 SVGAGI. The CDR3 loop spans 14 amino acids. CDR3 protein: CASSYRSVNTEAFF. CDR3 coding DNA: TGTGCCAGCAGTTACCGGTCGGTGAACACTGAAGCTTTCTTT.

V and J are TRBV27 and TRBJ2-2; 11 nucleotides line up with TRBD1. Germline V CDR1 and CDR2: MNHEY, SMNVEV (reference sequence). The CDR3 is made up of 15 amino acids. V was pared by 8 bases and J by 4 bases, with 6 bases of the junction left unmatched. In DNA, the CDR3 is TGTGCCAGCTACGGACAGGGGGCGGGCACCGGGGAGCTGTTTTTT. Amino acids: CASYGQGAGTGELFF.

The chain links TRBV7-2 to TRBJ1-1; a weak D match, TRBD1 (5 bases). Per the germline V gene, CDR1 is SGHTA and CDR2 is FQGNSA. V lost 5 bases and J 8 bases, leaving 18 bases between the germline ends. The CDR3 length is 14 residues. The CDR3 region is CASSVPRQITEAFF. CDR3 nucleotide sequence: TGTGCCAGCAGCGTTCCCAGACAGATAACCGAAGCTTTCTTT.